This TCR beta chain was identified during a study of blood T cell repertoires in COVID-19. Study summary: Acute and convalescent COVID-19 specimens originated in the United States, Italy and Spain. PBMCs, B-cell-depleted T cells, or T cells provided the cDNA or gDNA that made up the material.

The germline CDR1 and CDR2 sequences are SGHVS and FQNEAQ. This CDR3 comprises 15 residues. Trimming removed 2 bases from V and 0 bases from J, with 11 bases in between. In the original workflow: Estimated nucleated cell counts came from reference gene primer amplification. Measured with immunoSEQ multiplex PCR; TCRdb has only the in-frame clones, and not every one. V and J calls and clone size are given by that table; D and trimming were obtained from the DNA. The table records approximately 68,000 clones, roughly 86% of them present only once. This clone occurred a few times. V is TRBV7-8 and J is TRBJ2-7; D remains ambiguous. The clonotype comes from a woman aged 55-70 years with acute or convalescent COVID-19. The sequenced material came from peripheral blood. CDR3 in DNA: TGTGCCAGCAGCTTAAGTTCTGGAGCCTCCTACGAGCAGTACTTC. Translated, it gives CASSLSSGASYEQYF.